This T cell receptor beta chain stems from a study of cytomegalovirus exposure and HLA in healthy donors. This clone was picked up a small number of times. Its antigen is unknown. Both 60 Vbeta primers and 13 Jbeta primers went into the PCR. Assay used: immunoSEQ multiplex PCR; TCRdb lists only in-frame clones, some missing. This table has around 91,000 clones, 84% appearing once. Germline loops: CDR1 MRHNA, CDR2 SNTAGT. V shed 3 bases and J shed 6 bases, with 10 bases lying between them. The CDR3 totals 13 residues. Study results and limitations: Earlier analysis found most TCR beta V segments productive about 87% or about 30% of the time. As a later analysis showed, several of the most significant clusters appeared to be linked to common viral pathogens.

The sample taken for sequencing was PBMCs. The J gene is TRBJ2-3, the V gene TRBV6-4; D is possibly TRBD2 (5 bases). The receptor's source is a man aged 18-30 years in good health and CMV-seronegative. CDR3 protein: CASSEGSADTQYF. The CDR3 DNA is TGTGCCAGCAGTGAGGGTAGCGCTGATACGCAGTATTTT.